This T cell receptor beta chain stems from a study of regulatory T cells in long-lasting Graves disease (dated by TCRdb to 2020 to 2022). Background on the whole study: Persistent Graves' disease meant more than 5 years of antithyroid drug treatment with TSH receptor autoantibodies that stayed positive. Persistent Graves' disease patients were compared with newly diagnosed Graves' disease patients by peripheral blood TCR sequencing and RNA sequencing. Antithyroid drugs had been taken for 10 to 13 years on average by persistent Graves' disease patients in the clinical cohort. The study was conducted in China and was registered as a clinical trial. TCR sequencing covered 13 persistent and 20 newly diagnosed Graves' disease patients, some 33 samples in total. The full study reports these points: Only peripheral blood was studied, because thyroid tissue, the primary lesion, was inaccessible. Preferential use of TRBV28, TRBJ1-2 and TRBJ2-5 was observed in persistent disease, whereas TRBV20-1 and TRBJ2-1 were favored in newly diagnosed disease. The authors acknowledged the small sample size as a limitation that may reduce accuracy. Compared with newly diagnosed patients, persistent Graves' disease patients had lower TCR Shannon entropy and fewer highly expanded clones, which suggests clonal expansion. Sequencing and analysis were restricted to the TCR beta chain. A larger number of public clonotypes was shared among persistent patients (approximately 3,000) than among newly diagnosed patients (roughly 1,000).

V is clipped by 6 bases and J by 2 bases, and the sequence between their germline boundaries is 11 bases long. The germline V gene (reference sequence) provides CDR1 DFQATT and CDR2 SNEGSKA. The CDR3 starts with the cysteine, ends with the phenylalanine, and has 13 residues. CDR3 DNA is the only sequence kept; it has 39 bases, read in frame from the first base. Receptor amplification or capture employed multiplex PCR. Instrument on record: Illumina HiSeq 4000. CDR3 regions were amplified by Arm-PCR with iRepertoire HTBI primers to construct TCR beta libraries. Before sequencing, the PCR products went through gel purification. From the authors' description of their analysis: A total of roughly 58 TRBV and 14 TRBJ segments were identified across samples and were used for gene usage analysis of CDR3 amino acid clonotypes. COPE and FqMerger were used to merge the filtered high-quality paired reads into contigs. Contigs were aligned with BLAST to IMGT TRBV, TRBD and TRBJ reference genes, and CDR3 was defined per IMGT. Highly expanded clones were defined as clonotypes with a frequency above 0.1%. Repertoire diversity was measured by Shannon entropy, and V-J evenness by the Gini coefficient. A clonotype was considered public if more than one individual shared it. The public sequencing data were trimmed at Q25 with fastp and processed into clonotypes with MiXCR by TCRdb, which kept only in-frame beta chains. Rows matching on CDR3 protein sequence are summarized as one entry with the most common DNA and genes. The V and J calls and clone size are TCRdb's, not the authors'. The sample records 650,000 to 700,000 distinct CDR3 sequences, 25% to 35% of which are singletons. Roughly 40% of the sample lies in the top ten.

The meaning of the sample's time point label: persistent/refractory GD, antithyroid drugs over 5 years with positive TRAb. For both TCR sequencing and RNA sequencing, RNA was extracted from PBMCs using TRIzol. Graves' disease was diagnosed according to American Thyroid Association guidelines. Patients for the study were recruited at an endocrinology department in Xi'an, China. From each patient, approximately 9.9 milliliters of peripheral blood was collected into an EDTA anticoagulant tube. Ficoll Paque Plus density gradient separation was used to isolate PBMCs, and no additional T cell sorting was done. RNA quality was checked with an Agilent 2100 Bioanalyzer and agarose gel, and concentration with a NanoDrop 2000. With regard to this clonotype: It lacks a known antigen. Qualities for individual bases were not recorded, and no much larger clone is one base off.

The starting material was peripheral blood mononuclear cells (PBMCs), obtained when the disease was refractory, from a patient treated with antithyroid drugs. The origin of this receptor is a female donor with Graves disease. The V and J segments used are TRBV20-1 and TRBJ1-5; TRBD1 might be the D gene, on 5 matching bases. The CDR3 has the sequence CSARGRGNQPQHF. The DNA sequence is as follows: TGCAGTGCCCGAGGCAGGGGCAATCAGCCCCAGCATTTT.